A selection of T cell receptor beta chains follows, all from one sample in a study of blood T cells in healthy people across ages. TCRdb fed the 5' RACE reads into MiXCR, producing one record per CDR3 protein. The sample yields some 1.7 million distinct CDR3 sequences, under 30% seen once. The source material was blood. The receptors come from a woman aged 25 to 39 in good health. Each CDR3 is given with its conserved first and last residue. A D gene is named only where the DNA matches it firmly. Rows may omit the clone size; those that give it use once, few, many or a size class.

abundance: NA
d_gene: NA
v_gene: TRBV9
j_gene: TRBJ2-1
CDR3nt: TGTGCCAGCAGCCCAACTCCGGGGGAGAGCTCCTACAATGAGCAGTTCTTC
CDR3aa: CASSPTPGESSYNEQFF

abundance: few
d_gene: TRBD1
v_gene: TRBV5-1
j_gene: TRBJ2-6
CDR3nt: TGCGCCAGCAGCTTGACGGACAGGGACTCCTCCGGGGCCAACGTCCTGACTTTC
CDR3aa: CASSLTDRDSSGANVLTF

abundance: few
d_gene: TRBD2
v_gene: TRBV7-2
j_gene: TRBJ2-1
CDR3nt: TGTGCCAGCAGCTCGAAGTTCACGGGACTAGCGGTAAATGAGCAGTTCTTC
CDR3aa: CASSSKFTGLAVNEQFF

abundance: NA
d_gene: NA
v_gene: TRBV12-5
j_gene: TRBJ2-1
CDR3nt: TGTGCTAGTGGTACAAACTCGTTAGATGAGCAGTTCTTC
CDR3aa: CASGTNSLDEQFF

abundance: NA
d_gene: NA
v_gene: TRBV29-1
j_gene: TRBJ2-4
CDR3nt: TGCAGCGTTGAAGAGGGGAGTCGAGGAAACATTCAGTACTTC
CDR3aa: CSVEEGSRGNIQYF

abundance: many
d_gene: NA
v_gene: TRBV7-9
j_gene: TRBJ2-7
CDR3nt: TGTGCCAGCAGTTGGGGACTGGGAAGAGAGCAGTACTTC
CDR3aa: CASSWGLGREQYF

abundance: few
d_gene: NA
v_gene: TRBV27
j_gene: TRBJ1-2
CDR3nt: TGTGCCAGCAGTTTACAACAGGGCAGGGGCTACACCTTC
CDR3aa: CASSLQQGRGYTF

abundance: once
d_gene: NA
v_gene: TRBV11-2
j_gene: TRBJ2-5
CDR3nt: TGTGCCAGCAGCTTAGTTTTGGGGGGGGGCCCTCCGGTTGAGACCCAGTACTTC
CDR3aa: CASSLVLGGGPPVETQYF

abundance: few
d_gene: NA
v_gene: TRBV27
j_gene: TRBJ2-7
CDR3nt: TGTGCCAGCCGTTACGACTCGGCCCCCCGAGAGCAGTACTTC
CDR3aa: CASRYDSAPREQYF

abundance: NA
d_gene: NA
v_gene: TRBV11-1
j_gene: TRBJ2-4
CDR3nt: TGTGCCAGCGGCTCCCGAGGAATCCAGTACTTC
CDR3aa: CASGSRGIQYF

abundance: NA
d_gene: NA
v_gene: TRBV9
j_gene: TRBJ2-7
CDR3nt: TGTGCCAGCAGCGTGGAGACAGGCCAGGGGCCCTACGAGCAGTACTTC
CDR3aa: CASSVETGQGPYEQYF

abundance: many
d_gene: NA
v_gene: TRBV5-4
j_gene: TRBJ2-4
CDR3nt: TGTGCCAGCAGCCCAAGGGCAGGGGACTTAGCCAAAAACATTCAGTACTTC
CDR3aa: CASSPRAGDLAKNIQYF

abundance: few
d_gene: NA
v_gene: TRBV6-2/TRBV6-3
j_gene: TRBJ2-1
CDR3nt: TGTGCCTGCAGCGCGAGAGAAGTGGGCTCCTACAATGAGCAGTTCTTC
CDR3aa: CACSAREVGSYNEQFF

abundance: many
d_gene: TRBD2
v_gene: TRBV29-1
j_gene: TRBJ2-1
CDR3nt: TGCAGCGGGACCCTGGGACTAGCAAGGAATGAGCAGTTCTTC
CDR3aa: CSGTLGLARNEQFF

abundance: NA
d_gene: NA
v_gene: TRBV5-1
j_gene: TRBJ2-7
CDR3nt: TGCGCCAGCAGCTGGGGACAAAGCGTCGAGCAGTACTTC
CDR3aa: CASSWGQSVEQYF

abundance: NA
d_gene: NA
v_gene: TRBV12-3/TRBV12-4
j_gene: TRBJ2-6
CDR3nt: TGTGCCAGCAATTCGTTCGCCGGGGCCAACGTCCTGACTTTC
CDR3aa: CASNSFAGANVLTF

abundance: NA
d_gene: TRBD2
v_gene: TRBV12-3/TRBV12-4
j_gene: TRBJ2-3
CDR3nt: TGTGCCAGCAGTTTCGAGGGAGGGGATACGCAGTATTTT
CDR3aa: CASSFEGGDTQYF

abundance: few
d_gene: NA
v_gene: TRBV5-5
j_gene: TRBJ1-2
CDR3nt: TGTGCCAGCAGCTTGGGCGGGGCAGGGGAGTATGGCTACACCTTC
CDR3aa: CASSLGGAGEYGYTF

abundance: NA
d_gene: NA
v_gene: TRBV5-1
j_gene: TRBJ1-1
CDR3nt: TGCGCCAGCAGCTCCCCGGGGCCCCTAGAAGAAGCTTTCTTT
CDR3aa: CASSSPGPLEEAFF

abundance: NA
d_gene: TRBD1
v_gene: TRBV12-3/TRBV12-4
j_gene: TRBJ1-4
CDR3nt: TGTGCCAGCAGTGACCGGGACAGGAAACTGTTTTTT
CDR3aa: CASSDRDRKLFF

abundance: NA
d_gene: NA
v_gene: TRBV20-1
j_gene: TRBJ2-7
CDR3nt: TGCAGTGCTGGGCGGGACGGGGGCGTAGGGTACGAGCAGTACTTC
CDR3aa: CSAGRDGGVGYEQYF

abundance: NA
d_gene: NA
v_gene: TRBV4-1
j_gene: TRBJ2-5
CDR3nt: TGCGCCAGCAGCCAGCCACTTGATGGGGGAGGACAAGAGACCCAGTACTTC
CDR3aa: CASSQPLDGGGQETQYF

abundance: NA
d_gene: NA
v_gene: TRBV3-1
j_gene: TRBJ2-1
CDR3nt: TGTGCCAGTAGCCAAATGGCAGGGAGGCGATACAATGAGCAGTTCTTC
CDR3aa: CASSQMAGRRYNEQFF

abundance: NA
d_gene: NA
v_gene: TRBV12-3/TRBV12-4
j_gene: TRBJ1-2
CDR3nt: TGTGCCAGCAGTTTAGAGGCCCAAGGGGGTGGCTACACCTTC
CDR3aa: CASSLEAQGGGYTF

abundance: NA
d_gene: NA
v_gene: TRBV20-1
j_gene: TRBJ2-3
CDR3nt: TGCAGTGCTAGCCAGCCGGGGCCGAGCACAGATACGCAGTATTTT
CDR3aa: CSASQPGPSTDTQYF

abundance: NA
d_gene: NA
v_gene: TRBV28
j_gene: TRBJ1-2
CDR3nt: TGTGCCAGCAGTTTTCATGGTGGCTACACCTTC
CDR3aa: CASSFHGGYTF

abundance: NA
d_gene: NA
v_gene: TRBV20-1
j_gene: TRBJ2-1
CDR3nt: TGCAGTGCTCGGAGGAGCTCCTACAATGAGCAGTTCTTC
CDR3aa: CSARRSSYNEQFF

abundance: few
d_gene: TRBD1
v_gene: TRBV4-1
j_gene: TRBJ2-1
CDR3nt: TGCGCCAGCAGCCTGACCGGGACAGGGATGAATGAGCAGTTCTTC
CDR3aa: CASSLTGTGMNEQFF

abundance: many
d_gene: TRBD1
v_gene: TRBV7-9
j_gene: TRBJ2-6
CDR3nt: TGTGCCAGCATCTATGGGGACAGAGGAGTTGGGGCCAACGTCCTGACTTTC
CDR3aa: CASIYGDRGVGANVLTF

abundance: NA
d_gene: NA
v_gene: TRBV29-1
j_gene: TRBJ2-7
CDR3nt: TGCAGCGTTGAAGATGTGAGAGGGGACGAGCAGTACTTC
CDR3aa: CSVEDVRGDEQYF

abundance: NA
d_gene: TRBD1
v_gene: TRBV20-1
j_gene: TRBJ1-1
CDR3nt: TGCAGTGCTAGAGTCCGGGACAGGCTAAACACTGAAGCTTTCTTT
CDR3aa: CSARVRDRLNTEAFF

abundance: NA
d_gene: TRBD2
v_gene: TRBV5-1
j_gene: TRBJ2-7
CDR3nt: TGTGCCAGCAGTTTAAGAGCGGGGGGCCGCTACGAGCAGTACTTC
CDR3aa: CASSLRAGGRYEQYF

abundance: NA
d_gene: TRBD2
v_gene: TRBV5-1
j_gene: TRBJ2-3
CDR3nt: TGCACCAGCAGCTTGAAGGCGGGAGAGTATACAGATACGCAGTATTTT
CDR3aa: CTSSLKAGEYTDTQYF

abundance: NA
d_gene: TRBD1
v_gene: TRBV20-1
j_gene: TRBJ2-5
CDR3nt: TGCAGTGCTAGAGTGGACAGGGGGCGGGAGACCCAGTACTTC
CDR3aa: CSARVDRGRETQYF

abundance: many
d_gene: TRBD2
v_gene: TRBV12-3/TRBV12-4
j_gene: TRBJ2-1
CDR3nt: TGTGCCAGCAGTTCGCTGGGAGCGGGGGTTATCTACAATGAGCAGTTCTTC
CDR3aa: CASSSLGAGVIYNEQFF

abundance: NA
d_gene: NA
v_gene: TRBV9
j_gene: TRBJ1-2
CDR3nt: TGTGCCAGCAGCGTCAAAGTGACCGGGGGGGCAGGAGACTATGGCTACACCTTC
CDR3aa: CASSVKVTGGAGDYGYTF

abundance: few
d_gene: NA
v_gene: TRBV4-1
j_gene: TRBJ2-3
CDR3nt: TGCGCCAGCAGCCAAGGTCCTTTAGCGAGCACAGATACGCAGTATTTT
CDR3aa: CASSQGPLASTDTQYF

abundance: NA
d_gene: NA
v_gene: TRBV12-3/TRBV12-4
j_gene: TRBJ1-2
CDR3nt: TGTGCCAGCCGGGACGGGTGGGATAACTATGGCTACACCTTC
CDR3aa: CASRDGWDNYGYTF

abundance: few
d_gene: TRBD2
v_gene: TRBV12-3/TRBV12-4
j_gene: TRBJ2-1
CDR3nt: TGTGCCAGCAGACGCACTAGCGGGGGGCCGGGCGGTCCGTTCTTC
CDR3aa: CASRRTSGGPGGPFF

abundance: few
d_gene: NA
v_gene: TRBV27
j_gene: TRBJ1-6
CDR3nt: TGTGCCAGCAAATGGGGGAACTCACCCCTCCACTTT
CDR3aa: CASKWGNSPLHF

abundance: NA
d_gene: NA
v_gene: TRBV20-1
j_gene: TRBJ2-2
CDR3nt: TGCAGTGCTAGATCGTCCTCCGGGCCGCTCACCGGGGAGCTGTTTTTT
CDR3aa: CSARSSSGPLTGELFF

abundance: few
d_gene: NA
v_gene: TRBV20-1
j_gene: TRBJ1-4
CDR3nt: TGCAGTGCTAGTTCTACAGATGAAGATGAAAAACTGTTTTTT
CDR3aa: CSASSTDEDEKLFF

abundance: NA
d_gene: TRBD2
v_gene: TRBV6-6
j_gene: TRBJ2-5
CDR3nt: TGTGCCAGCAGTTACTCGCTGGGGGGGAGGGCCCTGGAGACCCAGTACTTC
CDR3aa: CASSYSLGGRALETQYF

abundance: many
d_gene: NA
v_gene: TRBV5-4
j_gene: TRBJ1-2
CDR3nt: TGTGCCAGCAGCTTGGGGGCTCGGACGGACTATGGCTACACCTTC
CDR3aa: CASSLGARTDYGYTF